The present T cell receptor (beta chain) was sequenced within a study of blood T cell repertoires in COVID-19. This clone was counted between two and nine times. Germline values: CDR1 WSHSY, CDR2 SAAADI. CDR3 size: 11 residues. The V end was cut by 5 bases, the J end by 8 bases, with 7 bases between. Original data processing: Cell counts per sample came from amplifying reference gene primers. Sequencing was performed with immunoSEQ multiplex PCR; in TCRdb, only in-frame clones are kept and a portion is missing. That table supplies the V and J calls and clone size; D and trimming were determined from the DNA. The sample lists a few hundred thousand clones; about 82% were seen once.

This receptor was taken from a man between 50 and 59 years old with active or convalescent COVID-19. This chain connects TRBV10-2 to TRBJ2-1; D gene unclear. The sequencing input was peripheral blood. The CDR3 sequence: CASSRVDEQFF. The CDR3 DNA follows: TGCGCCAGCAGTAGAGTTGATGAGCAGTTCTTC.